This T cell receptor (beta chain) emerged from a study of blood T cell repertoires in COVID-19. In the study overall: The analysed material was cDNA or gDNA that came from T cells, B-cell-depleted T cells, or PBMCs.

V shed 0 bases, J shed 8 bases, and the junction held 9 bases outside the gene matches. This CDR3 spans 17 amino acids. Per the germline V gene, CDR1 is SNHLY and CDR2 is FYNNEI. In the authors' workflow: Reference gene primer amplification gave nucleated cell count estimates. This table comes from immunoSEQ multiplex PCR, and its TCRdb copy is limited to in-frame clones, with some not included. That table furnishes V, J and clone size, whereas the DNA furnished D and trimming. The sample comprises around 150,000 clones, 80% to 90% of which are singletons, and about 3.5% rests with the top ten. This TCR was sampled from a man between 65 and 85 years old with acute or convalescent COVID-19. This rearrangement joins TRBV2 to TRBJ2-1; TRBD2 agrees at 11 bases. The sequenced material came from peripheral blood. The CDR3 coding sequence is TGTGCCAGCAGTGAAGCAGTAGCGGGAGGGCCATGGGATGAGCAGTTCTTC. Protein sequence: CASSEAVAGGPWDEQFF.